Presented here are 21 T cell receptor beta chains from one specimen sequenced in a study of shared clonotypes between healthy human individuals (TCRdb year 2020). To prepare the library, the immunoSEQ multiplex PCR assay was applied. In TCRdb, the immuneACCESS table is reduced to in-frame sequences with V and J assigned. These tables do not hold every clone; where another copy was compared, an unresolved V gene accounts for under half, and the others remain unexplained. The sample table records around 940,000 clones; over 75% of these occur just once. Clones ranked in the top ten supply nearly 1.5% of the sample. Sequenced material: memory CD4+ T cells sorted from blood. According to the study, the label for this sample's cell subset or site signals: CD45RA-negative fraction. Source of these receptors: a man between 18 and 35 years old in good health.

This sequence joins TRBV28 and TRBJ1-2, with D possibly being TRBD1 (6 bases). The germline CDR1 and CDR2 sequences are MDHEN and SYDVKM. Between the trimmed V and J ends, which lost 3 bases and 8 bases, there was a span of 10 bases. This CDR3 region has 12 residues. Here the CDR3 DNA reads TGTGCCAGCAGTTTCCTCCAGGGGGGCTACACCTTC. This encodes CASSFLQGGYTF.

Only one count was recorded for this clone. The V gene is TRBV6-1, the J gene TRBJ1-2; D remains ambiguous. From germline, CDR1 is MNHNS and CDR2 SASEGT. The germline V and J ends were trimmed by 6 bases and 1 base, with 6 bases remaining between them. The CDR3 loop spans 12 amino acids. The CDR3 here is CASSPSNYGYTF. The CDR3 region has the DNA TGTGCCAGCAGCCCTAGTAACTATGGCTACACCTTC.

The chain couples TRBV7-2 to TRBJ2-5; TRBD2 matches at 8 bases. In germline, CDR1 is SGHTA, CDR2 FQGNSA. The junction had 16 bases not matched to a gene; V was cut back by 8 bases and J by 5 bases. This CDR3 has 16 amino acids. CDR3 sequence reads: CASSRGSGLGMETQYF. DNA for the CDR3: TGTGCCAGCTCGAGGGGCTCGGGACTAGGGATGGAGACCCAGTACTTC.

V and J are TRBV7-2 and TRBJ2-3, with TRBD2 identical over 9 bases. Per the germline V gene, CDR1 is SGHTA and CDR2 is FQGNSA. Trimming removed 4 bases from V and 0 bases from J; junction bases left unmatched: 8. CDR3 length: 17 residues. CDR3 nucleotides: TGTGCCAGCAGCTCTAGGACTAGCGCCTCTAGCACAGATACGCAGTATTTT. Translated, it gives CASSSRTSASSTDTQYF.

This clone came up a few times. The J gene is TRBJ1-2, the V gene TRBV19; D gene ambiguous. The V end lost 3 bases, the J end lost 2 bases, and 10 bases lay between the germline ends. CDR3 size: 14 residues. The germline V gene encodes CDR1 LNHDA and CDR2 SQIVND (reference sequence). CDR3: CASSIPQENYGYTF. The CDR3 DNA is TGTGCCAGTAGTATCCCTCAGGAGAACTATGGCTACACCTTC.

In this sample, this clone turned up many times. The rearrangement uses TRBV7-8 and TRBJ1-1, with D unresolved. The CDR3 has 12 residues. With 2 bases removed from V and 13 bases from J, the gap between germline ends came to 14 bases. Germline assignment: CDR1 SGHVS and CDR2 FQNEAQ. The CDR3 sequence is CASSLSRQAGFF. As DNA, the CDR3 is TGTGCCAGCAGCTTATCACGGCAAGCGGGTTTCTTT.

CDR3 sequence (DNA): TGTGCCAGCACTCCCGAGGGGTATAGCTCCTACAATGAGCAGTTCTTC. Translation: CASTPEGYSSYNEQFF. The chain recombines TRBV2 with TRBJ2-1; D possibly uses TRBD1 or TRBD2 (5 bases each). V lost 7 bases and J 0 bases, leaving 16 bases between the germline ends. CDR1 is SNHLY and CDR2 is FYNNEI in the germline V gene. This CDR3 has 16 residues.

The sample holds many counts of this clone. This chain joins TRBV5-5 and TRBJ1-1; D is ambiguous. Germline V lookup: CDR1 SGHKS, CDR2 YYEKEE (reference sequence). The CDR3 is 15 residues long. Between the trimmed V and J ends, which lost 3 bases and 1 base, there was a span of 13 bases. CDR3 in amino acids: CASSSSGLPNTEAFF. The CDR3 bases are TGTGCCAGCAGCTCGTCCGGCCTCCCGAACACTGAAGCTTTCTTT.

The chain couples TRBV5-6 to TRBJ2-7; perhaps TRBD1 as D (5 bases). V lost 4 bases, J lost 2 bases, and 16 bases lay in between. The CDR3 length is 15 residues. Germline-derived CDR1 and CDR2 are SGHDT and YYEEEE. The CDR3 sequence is CASSPTGRPAYEQYF. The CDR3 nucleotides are TGTGCCAGCAGCCCTACAGGTAGACCGGCCTACGAGCAGTACTTC.

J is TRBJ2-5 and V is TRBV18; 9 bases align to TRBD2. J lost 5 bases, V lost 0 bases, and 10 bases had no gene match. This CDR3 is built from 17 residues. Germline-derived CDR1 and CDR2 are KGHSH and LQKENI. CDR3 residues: CASSPPTSGGGRETQYF. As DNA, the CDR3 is TGTGCCAGCTCACCACCGACTAGCGGAGGTGGCCGGGAGACCCAGTACTTC.

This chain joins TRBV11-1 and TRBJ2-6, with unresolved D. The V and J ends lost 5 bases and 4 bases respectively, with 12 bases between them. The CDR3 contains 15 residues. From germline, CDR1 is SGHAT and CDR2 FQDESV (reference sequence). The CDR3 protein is CASSLGLVGANVLTF. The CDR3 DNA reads TGTGCCAGCAGCCTTGGATTGGTAGGGGCCAACGTCCTGACTTTC.

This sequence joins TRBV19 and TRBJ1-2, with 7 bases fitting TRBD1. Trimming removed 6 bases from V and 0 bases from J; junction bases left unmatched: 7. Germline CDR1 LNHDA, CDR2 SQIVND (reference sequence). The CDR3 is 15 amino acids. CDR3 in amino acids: CASSLPGTANYGYTF. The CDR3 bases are TGTGCCAGTAGCCTCCCGGGGACAGCTAACTATGGCTACACCTTC.

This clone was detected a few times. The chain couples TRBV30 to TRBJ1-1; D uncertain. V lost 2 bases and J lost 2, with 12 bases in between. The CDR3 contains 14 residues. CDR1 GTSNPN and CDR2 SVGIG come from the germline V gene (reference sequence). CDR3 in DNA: TGTGCCTGGAGTCCCCAGATTCTCAACACTGAAGCTTTCTTT. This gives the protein CAWSPQILNTEAFF.

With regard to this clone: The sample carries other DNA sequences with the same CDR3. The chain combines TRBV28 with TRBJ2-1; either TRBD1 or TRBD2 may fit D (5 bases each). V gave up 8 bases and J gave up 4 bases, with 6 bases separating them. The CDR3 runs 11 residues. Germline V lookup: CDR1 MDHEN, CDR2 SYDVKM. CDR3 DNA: TGTGCCAGCGAGGGGTACAATGAGCAGTTCTTC. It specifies CASEGYNEQFF. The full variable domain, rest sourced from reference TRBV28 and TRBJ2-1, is DVKVTQSSRYLVKRTGEKVFLECVQDMDHENMFWYRQDPGLGLRLIYFSYDVKMKEKGDIPEGYSVSREKKERFSLILESASTNQTSMYLCASEGYNEQFFGPGTRLTVL.

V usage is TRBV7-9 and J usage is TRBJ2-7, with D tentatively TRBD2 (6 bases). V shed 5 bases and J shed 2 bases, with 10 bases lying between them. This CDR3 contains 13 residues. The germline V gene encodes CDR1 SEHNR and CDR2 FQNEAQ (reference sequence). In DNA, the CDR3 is TGTGCCAGCAGCCTCTCTAGCGCCTACGAGCAGTACTTC. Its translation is CASSLSSAYEQYF.

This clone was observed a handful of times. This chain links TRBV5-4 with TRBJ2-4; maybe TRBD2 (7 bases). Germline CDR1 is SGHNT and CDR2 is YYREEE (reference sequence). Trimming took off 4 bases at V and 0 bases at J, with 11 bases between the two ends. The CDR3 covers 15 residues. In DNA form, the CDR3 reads TGTGCCAGCAGCCTGGGGGGGCTAGCCAAAAACATTCAGTACTTC. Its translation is CASSLGGLAKNIQYF.

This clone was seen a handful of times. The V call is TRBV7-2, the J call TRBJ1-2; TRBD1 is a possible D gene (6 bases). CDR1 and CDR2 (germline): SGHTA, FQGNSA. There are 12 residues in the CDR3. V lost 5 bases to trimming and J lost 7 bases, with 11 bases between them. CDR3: CASSLMGAGYTF. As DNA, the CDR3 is TGTGCCAGCAGCCTAATGGGGGCTGGCTACACCTTC.

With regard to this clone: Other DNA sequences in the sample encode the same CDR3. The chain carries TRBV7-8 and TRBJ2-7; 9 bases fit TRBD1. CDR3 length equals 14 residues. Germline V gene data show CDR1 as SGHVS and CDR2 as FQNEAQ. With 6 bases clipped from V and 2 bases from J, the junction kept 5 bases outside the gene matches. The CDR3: CASSFGTGTYEQYF. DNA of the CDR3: TGTGCCAGCAGTTTCGGGACAGGGACCTACGAGCAGTACTTC.

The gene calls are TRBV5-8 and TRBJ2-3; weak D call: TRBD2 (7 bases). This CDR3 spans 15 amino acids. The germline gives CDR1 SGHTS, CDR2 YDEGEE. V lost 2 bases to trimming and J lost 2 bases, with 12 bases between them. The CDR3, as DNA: TGTGCCAGCAGCTTAGGGGGGGCCATCACAGATACGCAGTATTTT. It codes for CASSLGGAITDTQYF.

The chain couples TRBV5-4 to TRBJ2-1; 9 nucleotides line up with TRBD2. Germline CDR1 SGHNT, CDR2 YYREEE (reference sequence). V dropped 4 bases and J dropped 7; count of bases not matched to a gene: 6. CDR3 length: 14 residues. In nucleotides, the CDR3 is TGTGCCAGCAGCGGCGCTAGCGGGGCTAATGAGCAGTTCTTC. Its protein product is CASSGASGANEQFF.

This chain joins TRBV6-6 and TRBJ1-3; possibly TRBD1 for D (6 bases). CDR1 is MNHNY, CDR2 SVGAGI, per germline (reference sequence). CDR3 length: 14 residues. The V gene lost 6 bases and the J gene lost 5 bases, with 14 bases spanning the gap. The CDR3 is CASSISDRRNTIYF. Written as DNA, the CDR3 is TGTGCCAGCAGCATTTCGGACAGACGAAACACCATATATTTT.